This record covers a single TCR beta chain. Which antigen it targets is not known. No base-level quality is on record; no much larger clone is a single base apart. These data are taken from a study of blood T cell repertoires in COVID-19 (TCRdb year 2020). Context from the whole study: Samples covering the acute and convalescent phases of COVID-19 were provided by collaborators in the United States, Italy and Spain. The prospective study material was composed of cDNA or gDNA derived from T cells, B-cell-depleted T cells, or PBMCs. Deeply sampled blood TCRbeta repertoires from subjects exposed to, actively infected with, or recovered from COVID-19 were included in the dataset. The repertoires were released in a freely available public database intended as a resource for research on the immune response to SARS-CoV-2. The samples were drawn from the first 160 participants of the ongoing ImmuneRACE study and from 1,254 subjects provided by 6 global collaborators. The sample metadata nearly always contained a de-identified subject ID, COVID-19 status, age in years and sex. Where available, HLA class I and class II types were taken from metadata supplied by the sample provider and were not determined by assay-based typing.

The germline V gene encodes CDR1 SGHVS and CDR2 FNYEAQ. The CDR3 spans 17 residues, from the cysteine through the phenylalanine. Left in the record is the CDR3 DNA by itself, 51 bases read in frame from the first base. Trimming at the junction amounts to 5 bases on V and 0 bases on J, and the germline ends lie 16 bases apart. Collaborating institutions collected whole blood in K2EDTA tubes following their own protocols. For TCRbeta analysis, collaborators shipped samples in one of three forms: frozen whole blood, isolated PBMCs, or DNA extracted from either of those sample types. TCRbeta CDR3 regions were amplified from genomic DNA using the immunoSEQ Assay, a bias-controlled multiplex PCR. On the authors' methods: The number of nucleated cells in each sample was estimated from the amplification of reference gene primers within the assay. To quantify the absolute abundance of each unique TCRbeta CDR3 rearrangement, sequence reads were collapsed and filtered. For each sample, productive Simpson clonality was calculated by taking the square root of Simpson's diversity index across productive rearrangements. The source is immuneACCESS, and TCRdb retained only in-frame sequences with V and J called. Part of the clones is not carried over; for the studies checked, unresolved V genes explain less than half of this, and the remainder is unexplained. The V and J calls and clone size are taken from that table; D and trimming were inferred from the DNA. The sample table lists roughly 150,000 clones, 65% to 85% of them with a count of one. The top ten clones comprise under 9.5% of the sample.

Paper-wide results and their limitations: How much clinical and demographic metadata was included differed by source and by participant, and the metadata was provided uncurated.

The sample consisted of peripheral blood. The receptor comes from a human donor in a cohort sampled during active COVID-19. Here the chain combines TRBV7-6 and TRBJ1-4; TRBD1 is perhaps the D gene, given 6 matching bases. The DNA sequence is as follows: TGTGCCAGCAGCCCCCAACAGGGACCGACAACTAATGAAAAACTGTTTTTT. It is translated as CASSPQQGPTTNEKLFF.